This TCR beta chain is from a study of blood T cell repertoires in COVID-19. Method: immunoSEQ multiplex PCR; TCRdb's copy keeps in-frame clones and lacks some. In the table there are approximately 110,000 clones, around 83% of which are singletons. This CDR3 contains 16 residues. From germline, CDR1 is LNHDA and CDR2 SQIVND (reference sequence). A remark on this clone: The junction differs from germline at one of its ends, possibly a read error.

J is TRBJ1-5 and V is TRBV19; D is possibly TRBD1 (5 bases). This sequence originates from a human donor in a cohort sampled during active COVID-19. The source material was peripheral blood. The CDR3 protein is CASNINPGRGGQPQHF. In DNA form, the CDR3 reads TGTGCCAGTAATATAAATCCAGGGAGGGGCGGTCAGCCCCAGCATTTT.